This T cell receptor beta chain was recovered during a study of CD8+ T cells in alopecia areata. Study at large: In an open-label trial, patients got 5 to 10 mg tofacitinib twice daily.

Extracted from the samples, RNA was reverse transcribed into cDNA to serve as the sequencing template. Sequenced by immunoSEQ multiplex PCR; TCRdb stores in-frame clones only, minus some. The top ten clones hold around 1.5% of a sample with 200,000 to 250,000 clones, 50% to 60% of them seen once. This clone was counted a few times. As to treatment: oral pan-JAK inhibitor, 5-10 mg twice daily. The material sequenced was CD4+ T cells sorted from blood, taken at week 4, from a patient treated with tofacitinib. The receptor's source is a human donor with alopecia areata.

Here the CDR3 reads CASTRTEGTDTQYF. The CDR3 DNA is TGTGCCAGCACCCGGACAGAGGGCACAGATACGCAGTATTTT. This chain connects TRBV2 to TRBJ2-3; D might be TRBD1 (6 bases). Germline V lookup: CDR1 SNHLY, CDR2 FYNNEI. The CDR3 length is 14 residues. Trimming stripped 7 bases from V and 1 base from J, with 12 bases between.